A single sample gave rise to the 27 T cell receptor beta chains below, sequenced in a study of shared clonotypes between healthy human individuals. Clones were read by immunoSEQ multiplex PCR, and TCRdb kept only the in-frame ones, dropping some. The data contain 2 million to 2.5 million clones, approximately 93% of them singletons. Sample: naive CD4+ T cells from PBMCs. As for subset: CD45RA+ positively selected. The receptors originated from a man aged 18 to 29 in good health. Some clones in this sample may be carry-over from other donors' samples.

This chain connects TRBV30 to TRBJ2-1, with 7 bases that match TRBD2. The ends lost 7 bases at V and 5 bases at J; junction bases unmatched: 20. The V gene's germline CDR1 is GTSNPN and CDR2 SVGIG (reference sequence). CDR3 length: 17 amino acids. The CDR3 DNA follows: TGTGCCTCCTCTTCCGTAGGAGGGAGGGCCCCCCACAATGAGCAGTTCTTC. Residues: CASSSVGGRAPHNEQFF.

The chain is built from TRBV28 and TRBJ2-1; maybe TRBD1 (5 bases). Trimming took 6 bases from V and 8 from J, leaving 11 bases between them. This CDR3 is 12 amino acids long. Germline CDR1 and CDR2: MDHEN and SYDVKM. The chain's CDR3 is CASRLVGDEQFF. CDR3 nucleotides: TGTGCCAGCAGGCTAGTAGGGGATGAGCAGTTCTTC.

This clone was counted between two and nine times. Different DNA sequences within this sample yield the same CDR3. The chain links TRBV28 to TRBJ2-5; D call uncertain. V shed 6 bases and J shed 2 bases, with 4 bases lying between them. From germline, CDR1 is MDHEN and CDR2 SYDVKM. CDR3 length equals 11 residues. CDR3 amino acids: CASSPQETQYF. The CDR3 nucleotides are TGTGCCAGCAGCCCACAAGAGACCCAGTACTTC.

This chain uses TRBV7-2 with TRBJ1-2; TRBD1 matches 7 bases. This CDR3 is built from 15 residues. The V segment lost 1 base and the J segment 4 bases; nucleotides outside the gene matches: 6. Germline CDR1 is SGHTA and CDR2 is FQGNSA. This CDR3 is CASSLGGAGGYGYTF. The DNA for the CDR3 is TGTGCCAGCAGCTTAGGAGGCGCAGGGGGCTATGGCTACACCTTC.

The V and J genes are TRBV7-9 and TRBJ2-7; D is perhaps TRBD1 or TRBD2 (6 bases each). Germline CDR1 is SEHNR and CDR2 is FQNEAQ (reference sequence). The CDR3 is made up of 14 amino acids. V lost 2 bases, J lost 3 bases, and 11 bases lay in between. The CDR3 spells CASSLYGGGYEQYF. In nucleotides, the CDR3 is TGTGCCAGCAGCTTATACGGGGGCGGCTACGAGCAGTACTTC.

The rearrangement joins TRBV27 to TRBJ1-5; D not certain. The CDR3 runs to 14 residues. Trimming removed 6 bases at V and 3 bases at J, with 12 bases between. The germline V gene encodes CDR1 MNHEY and CDR2 SMNVEV (reference sequence). DNA for the CDR3: TGTGCCAGCAGCCAAGGAGGGTTCAATCAGCCCCAGCATTTT. It specifies CASSQGGFNQPQHF.

V and J are TRBV2 and TRBJ2-7; TRBD1 matches at 7 bases. Germline values: CDR1 SNHLY, CDR2 FYNNEI. With 5 bases clipped from V and 0 bases from J, the junction kept 7 bases outside the gene matches. The CDR3 runs 15 residues. CDR3 loop: CASSRNRGGSYEQYF. CDR3 in DNA: TGTGCCAGCAGTCGCAACAGGGGCGGCTCCTACGAGCAGTACTTC.

The V and J genes are TRBV29-1 and TRBJ1-4; D ambiguous. V lost 2 bases to trimming and J lost 3 bases, with 7 bases between them. The CDR3 spans 13 residues. The germline CDR1 and CDR2 sequences are SQVTM and ANQGSEA. The CDR3 reads CSVESSPNEKLFF. In DNA, the CDR3 is TGCAGCGTTGAAAGCAGTCCTAATGAAAAACTGTTTTTT.

The chain has TRBV5-4 and TRBJ2-1, with 8 bases aligning to TRBD2. Germline V gene data show CDR1 as SGHNT and CDR2 as YYREEE (reference sequence). The V and J ends lost 0 bases and 4 bases, in that order; junction bases with no gene match: 3. This CDR3 spans 15 amino acids. The CDR3 DNA sequence: TGTGCCAGCAGCTTGGAACTAGCGGATTACAATGAGCAGTTCTTC. This sequence encodes CASSLELADYNEQFF.

The genes are TRBV29-1 and TRBJ2-3; D is tentatively TRBD1 or TRBD2 (7 bases each). The CDR3 covers 15 residues. Per the germline V gene, CDR1 is SQVTM and CDR2 is ANQGSEA. V lost 1 base and J 2 bases, leaving 13 bases between the germline ends. The CDR3 bases are TGCAGCGTTGAAGGCAGCGGGACAGACACAGATACGCAGTATTTT. Protein: CSVEGSGTDTDTQYF.

The chain employs TRBV6-6 and TRBJ2-1; tentative D call: TRBD2 (6 bases). The CDR3 length is 16 residues. Trimming shortened V by 2 bases and J by 1 base, and 12 bases separated the two germline ends. Germline assignment: CDR1 MNHNY and CDR2 SVGAGI (reference sequence). CDR3 residues: CASSYRRLVSYNEQFF. CDR3 coding DNA: TGTGCCAGCAGTTACCGAAGACTAGTTTCCTACAATGAGCAGTTCTTC.

V is TRBV30 and J is TRBJ2-1; 13 bases agree with TRBD2. The junction had 10 bases not matched to a gene; V was cut back by 1 base and J by 1 base. CDR3 length: 19 residues. Looked up from germline, CDR1 is GTSNPN and CDR2 is SVGIG (reference sequence). CDR3 loop: CAWSGGLAGTRGSYNEQFF. DNA for the CDR3: TGTGCCTGGAGTGGGGGACTAGCGGGGACCCGAGGGTCCTACAATGAGCAGTTCTTC.

This sequence joins TRBV5-4 and TRBJ1-1; weak D call: TRBD1 (5 bases). V dropped 4 bases and J dropped 0 bases, with 13 bases sitting between them. The CDR3 is 15 residues long. CDR1 and CDR2 from the germline V gene are SGHNT and YYREEE (reference sequence). The CDR3 bases are TGTGCCAGCAGCCTCCCCGGGACGGTGAACACTGAAGCTTTCTTT. Translating it yields CASSLPGTVNTEAFF.

The chain joins TRBV2 to TRBJ2-5; the D is unclear. The end of the DNA aligns better with TRBJ2-7, so the J call may be wrong. CDR1 and CDR2 (germline): SNHLY, FYNNEI. The CDR3 runs 14 residues. The CDR3 loop is CASSEDFPLYEQYF. For the CDR3, the DNA is TGTGCCAGCAGTGAAGACTTTCCCCTCTACGAGCAGTACTTC.

On this clone itself: The same CDR3 is also encoded by other DNA sequences in this sample. This chain joins TRBV2 and TRBJ2-7, with 8 bases fitting TRBD2. V shed 3 bases and J 1 base; nucleotides not matched to a gene: 5. The CDR3 runs 15 residues. CDR1 SNHLY and CDR2 FYNNEI come from the germline V gene. The CDR3 DNA sequence: TGTGCCAGCAGTGAGCGGCTAGCGGGTTCCTACGAGCAGTACTTC. Translation gives CASSERLAGSYEQYF.

This rearrangement joins TRBV21-1 to TRBJ2-7; the table calls TRBD1, which could not be checked here. TRBV21-1 is a recognized pseudogene. The CDR3 has 14 residues. In DNA, the CDR3 is TGTGCCAGCAGCAAAGACCACAGGGGCCACGAGCAGTACTTC. This gives the protein CASSKDHRGHEQYF.

The chain recombines TRBV28 with TRBJ2-3; possibly TRBD1 for D (6 bases). V shed 3 bases and J shed 3 bases, with 13 bases lying between them. This CDR3 contains 15 residues. Germline V gene sequence: CDR1 MDHEN, CDR2 SYDVKM. CDR3 sequence reads: CASSFPTGSTDTQYF. For the CDR3, the DNA is TGTGCCAGCAGTTTCCCCACAGGGAGTACAGATACGCAGTATTTT.

This clone was seen once. The rearrangement joins TRBV5-1 to TRBJ2-7, with 9 bases lining up with TRBD2. This CDR3 has 15 residues. From germline, CDR1 is SGHRS and CDR2 YFSETQ. The ends lost 4 bases at V and 0 bases at J; junction bases unmatched: 5. CDR3 residues: CASSHSGSSSYEQYF. CDR3 coding DNA: TGCGCCAGCAGCCATAGCGGGAGCAGCTCCTACGAGCAGTACTTC.

Worth noting for this clone: At the DNA level, this CDR3 is encoded by other sequences in the same sample as well. The genes are TRBV18 and TRBJ2-7; D call uncertain. V was trimmed by 3 bases and J by 0 bases, leaving 3 bases between them. This CDR3 contains 12 residues. Germline CDR1 KGHSH, CDR2 LQKENI. CDR3 sequence: CASSPPSYEQYF. CDR3 DNA sequence: TGTGCCAGCTCACCGCCCTCCTACGAGCAGTACTTC.

The rearrangement joins TRBV30 to TRBJ1-2, with 12 bases aligning to TRBD1. After removal of 3 bases from V and 5 bases from J, the junction contained 10 bases not matched to a gene. Germline-derived CDR1 and CDR2 are GTSNPN and SVGIG (reference sequence). The CDR3 is made up of 16 amino acids. The CDR3 nucleotides are TGTGCCTGGAGCACCTATACGGGACAGGGGGCATATGGCTACACCTTC. Translated, it gives CAWSTYTGQGAYGYTF.

The chain joins TRBV29-1 to TRBJ1-4, with no clear D. This CDR3 has 13 amino acids. V lost 4 bases, J lost 3 bases, and 9 bases lay in between. Germline V CDR1 and CDR2: SQVTM, ANQGSEA. In nucleotides, the CDR3 is TGCAGCGTTGGGGTGCGCGCTAATGAAAAACTGTTTTTT. Protein product: CSVGVRANEKLFF.

This chain connects TRBV28 to TRBJ2-1; D remains unclear. This CDR3 has 14 residues. CDR1 and CDR2 (germline): MDHEN, SYDVKM. Trimming took off 1 base at V and 7 bases at J, with 11 bases between the two ends. The CDR3 DNA follows: TGTGCCAGCAGTTTATACTTGGGGTTGAATGAGCAGTTCTTC. Translation: CASSLYLGLNEQFF.

The V call is TRBV20-1, the J call TRBJ2-1, with a possible D match to TRBD2 (5 bases). This CDR3 has 11 residues. Looked up from germline, CDR1 is DFQATT and CDR2 is SNEGSKA (reference sequence). V lost 4 bases to trimming and J lost 13 bases, with 14 bases between them. The CDR3: CSATPSEGQFF. In DNA form, the CDR3 reads TGCAGTGCTACCCCCTCAGAGGGACAGTTCTTC.

The V and J genes are TRBV6-5 and TRBJ2-7; perhaps TRBD1 as D (5 bases). From germline, CDR1 is MNHEY and CDR2 SVGAGI. V dropped 5 bases and J dropped 2 bases, with 13 bases sitting between them. The CDR3 contains 14 residues. For the CDR3, the DNA is TGTGCCAGCAGTAGTGAACAGGTTCCCTACGAGCAGTACTTC. Translation gives CASSSEQVPYEQYF.

This chain links TRBV28 with TRBJ1-5, with 7 bases aligning to TRBD1. The CDR3 spans 15 residues. V was clipped by 6 bases and J by 5 bases; unmatched bases: 10. The germline gives CDR1 MDHEN, CDR2 SYDVKM. The CDR3 bases are TGTGCCAGCAGGGGGGCCGACAGGGAGGATCAGCCCCAGCATTTT. It yields the protein CASRGADREDQPQHF.

The chain is built from TRBV5-1 and TRBJ2-7; TRBD1 or TRBD2 may be the D gene (6 bases each). The V end lost 6 bases, the J end lost 3 bases, and 13 bases lay between the germline ends. The CDR3 length is 13 residues. Germline CDR1 SGHRS, CDR2 YFSETQ. The DNA of the CDR3 is TGCGCCAGCAATGGGGGGCAGGACTACGAGCAGTACTTC. It yields the protein CASNGGQDYEQYF.

The chain couples TRBV27 to TRBJ2-1; perhaps TRBD1 as D (5 bases). CDR3 length: 13 residues. Looked up from germline, CDR1 is MNHEY and CDR2 is SMNVEV (reference sequence). The V gene lost 8 bases and the J gene lost 0 bases, with 8 bases spanning the gap. The CDR3 region is CASGQGSYNEQFF. CDR3 nucleotides: TGTGCCAGCGGGCAGGGCTCCTACAATGAGCAGTTCTTC.